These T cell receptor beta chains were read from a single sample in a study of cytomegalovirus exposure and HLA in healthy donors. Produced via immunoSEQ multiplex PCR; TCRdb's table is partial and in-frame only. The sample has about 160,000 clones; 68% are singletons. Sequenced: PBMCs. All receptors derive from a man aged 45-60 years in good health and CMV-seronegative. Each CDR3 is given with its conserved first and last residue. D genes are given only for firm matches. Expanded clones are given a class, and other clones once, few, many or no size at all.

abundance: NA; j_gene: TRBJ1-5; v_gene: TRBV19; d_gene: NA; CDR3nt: TGTGCCAGTAGTCTACAGGGAAATAGCAATCAGCCCCAGCATTTT; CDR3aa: CASSLQGNSNQPQHF
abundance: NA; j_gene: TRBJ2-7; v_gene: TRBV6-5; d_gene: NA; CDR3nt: TGTGCCAGCAGTTACACCCACACTACGAGCGAGCAGTACTTC; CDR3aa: CASSYTHTTSEQYF
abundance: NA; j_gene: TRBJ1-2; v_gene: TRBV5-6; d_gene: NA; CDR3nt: TGTGCCAGCAGCTTGGGGGCAGCTCCATACCCGAACTATGGCTACACCTTC; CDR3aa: CASSLGAAPYPNYGYTF
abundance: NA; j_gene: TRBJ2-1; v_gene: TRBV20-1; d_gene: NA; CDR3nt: TGCAGTGCTAGTCGGGGGAATGAGCAGTTCTTC; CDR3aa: CSASRGNEQFF
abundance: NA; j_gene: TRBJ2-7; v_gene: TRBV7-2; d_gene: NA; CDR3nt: TGTGCCAGCAGCCCGGCGGGCGGGCTCTTAAGGGAGCAGTACTTC; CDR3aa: CASSPAGGLLREQYF
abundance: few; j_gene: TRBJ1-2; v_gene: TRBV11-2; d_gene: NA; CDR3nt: TGTGCCAGCAGCGCCGAGGAGCGCCTTGGCTACACCTTC; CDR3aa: CASSAEERLGYTF
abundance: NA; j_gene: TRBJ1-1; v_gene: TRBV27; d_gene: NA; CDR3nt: TGTGCCAGCGACAAGAAGGGGGGGGCGAACACTGAAGCTTTCTTT; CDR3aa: CASDKKGGANTEAFF
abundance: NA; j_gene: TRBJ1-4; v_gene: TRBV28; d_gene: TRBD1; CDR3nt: TGTGCCAGCAGCTCGGGACAGCGAGCCTCAGAAAAACTGTTTTTT; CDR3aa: CASSSGQRASEKLFF
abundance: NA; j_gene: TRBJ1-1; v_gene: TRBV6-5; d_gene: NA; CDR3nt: TGTGCCAGCAGTTCCCCAGGCAGGGTATACACTGAAGCTTTCTTT; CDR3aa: CASSSPGRVYTEAFF
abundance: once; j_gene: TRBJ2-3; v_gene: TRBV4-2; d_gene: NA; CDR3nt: TGTGCCAGCAGCCAAGAAGATAATTGGAGGGCGCAGTATTTT; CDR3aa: CASSQEDNWRAQYF
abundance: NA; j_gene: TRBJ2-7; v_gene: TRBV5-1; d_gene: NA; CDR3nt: TGCGCCAGCAGCTTGTCCAGGACAGAGGGTTCCCCATACTACGAGCAGTACTTC; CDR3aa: CASSLSRTEGSPYYEQYF
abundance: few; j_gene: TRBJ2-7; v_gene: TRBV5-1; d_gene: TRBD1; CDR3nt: TGCGCCAGCAGCTTGCCCCCAGGGGGTGGCGAGCAGTACTTC; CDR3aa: CASSLPPGGGEQYF
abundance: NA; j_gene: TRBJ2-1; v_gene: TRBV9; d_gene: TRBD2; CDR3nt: TGTGCCAGCAGCCCCTACAGCGGGAGCTCCTACAATGAGCAGTTCTTC; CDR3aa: CASSPYSGSSYNEQFF
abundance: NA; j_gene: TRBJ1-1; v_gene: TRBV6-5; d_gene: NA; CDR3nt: TGTGCCAGCAGTTACTCGTACGGCACTGAAGCTTTCTTT; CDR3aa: CASSYSYGTEAFF
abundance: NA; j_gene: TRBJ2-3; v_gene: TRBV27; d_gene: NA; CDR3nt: TGTGCCAGCAGTTTAGTCAGGGGAGTCACAGATACGCAGTATTTT; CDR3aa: CASSLVRGVTDTQYF
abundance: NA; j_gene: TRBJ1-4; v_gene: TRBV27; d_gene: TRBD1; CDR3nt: TGTGCCAGCAGGATGACAGGGTTAAGACAGGGGGCTAATGAAAAACTGTTTTTT; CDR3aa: CASRMTGLRQGANEKLFF
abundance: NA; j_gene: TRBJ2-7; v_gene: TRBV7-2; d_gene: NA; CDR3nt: TGTGCCAGCAGCCCACAGACAGGCTACCACGAGCAGTACTTC; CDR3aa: CASSPQTGYHEQYF
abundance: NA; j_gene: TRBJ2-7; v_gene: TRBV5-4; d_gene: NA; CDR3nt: TGTGCCAGCAGCTTGGAGAGGGAATACGAGCAGTACTTC; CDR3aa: CASSLEREYEQYF
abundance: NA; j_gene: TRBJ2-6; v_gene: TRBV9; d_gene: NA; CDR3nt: TGTGCCAGCAGTCCTGGAGGGCTTTCTGGGGCCAACGTCCTGACTTTC; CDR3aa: CASSPGGLSGANVLTF
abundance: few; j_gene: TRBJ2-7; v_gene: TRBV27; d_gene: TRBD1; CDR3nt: TGTGCCAGCAGTTTAGTTTTGGGGCAGGGGGCTCACGAGCAGTACTTC; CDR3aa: CASSLVLGQGAHEQYF
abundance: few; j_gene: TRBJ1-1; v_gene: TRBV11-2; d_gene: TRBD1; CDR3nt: TGTGCCAGCAGCTCAACAGGGGACCTATACACTGAAGCTTTCTTT; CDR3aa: CASSSTGDLYTEAFF
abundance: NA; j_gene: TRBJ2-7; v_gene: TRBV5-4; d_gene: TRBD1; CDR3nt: TGTGCCAGCAGCAGTGGGGACAGGGGGAGTGGCGAGCAGTACTTC; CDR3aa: CASSSGDRGSGEQYF
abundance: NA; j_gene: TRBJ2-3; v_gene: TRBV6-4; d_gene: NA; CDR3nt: TGTGCCAGCAGTGACTTAGGAGGGGTTGACTCAGATACGCAGTATTTT; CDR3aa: CASSDLGGVDSDTQYF
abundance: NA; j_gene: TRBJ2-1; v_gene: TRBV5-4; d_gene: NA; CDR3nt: TGTGCCAGCAGCTTGGAGGGGCCCAATGAGCAGTTCTTC; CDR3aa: CASSLEGPNEQFF
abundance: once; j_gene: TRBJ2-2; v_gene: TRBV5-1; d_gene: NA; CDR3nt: TGCGCCAGCAGGGGGGGGGCCACGAACACCGGGGAGCTGTTTTTT; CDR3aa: CASRGGATNTGELFF
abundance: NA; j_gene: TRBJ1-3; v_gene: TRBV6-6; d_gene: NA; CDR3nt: TGTGCCAGCAGTTACCTAGGAAACACCATATATTTT; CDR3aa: CASSYLGNTIYF
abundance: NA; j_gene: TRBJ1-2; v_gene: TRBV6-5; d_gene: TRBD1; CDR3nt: TGTGCCAGCAGTGCTCCGGGACAGTCTTATGGCTACACCTTC; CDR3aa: CASSAPGQSYGYTF
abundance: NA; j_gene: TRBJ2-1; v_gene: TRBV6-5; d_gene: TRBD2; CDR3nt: TGTGCCAGCAGTCGGGAGCGGGGGGGAATATATGAGCAGTTCTTC; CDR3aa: CASSRERGGIYEQFF
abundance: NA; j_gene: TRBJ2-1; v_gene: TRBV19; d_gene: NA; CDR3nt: TGTGCCAGTAGTATCGGGTCCCCGGCCGCCTACAATGAGCAGTTCTTC; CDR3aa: CASSIGSPAAYNEQFF
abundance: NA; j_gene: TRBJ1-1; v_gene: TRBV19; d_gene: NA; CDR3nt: TGTGCCAGTAGTATAGATGGGGAGGGGGACACTGAAGCTTTCTTT; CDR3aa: CASSIDGEGDTEAFF
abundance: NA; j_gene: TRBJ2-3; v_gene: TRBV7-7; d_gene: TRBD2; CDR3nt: TGTGCTAGCGGACACGGGGGGGCCGTAGATACGCAGTATTTT; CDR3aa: CASGHGGAVDTQYF
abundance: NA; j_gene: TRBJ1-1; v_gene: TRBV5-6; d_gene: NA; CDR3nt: TGTGCCAGCAGCCAGCCGGGACTCCCTGCTTTCGCTTTCTTT; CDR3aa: CASSQPGLPAFAFF
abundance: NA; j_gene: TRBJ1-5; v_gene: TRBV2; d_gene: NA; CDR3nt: TGTGCCAGCAGTGCAGGGCAGGGGAATCAGCCCCAGCATTTT; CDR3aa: CASSAGQGNQPQHF
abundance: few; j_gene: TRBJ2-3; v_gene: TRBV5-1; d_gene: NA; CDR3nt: TGCGCCAGCAGCTTGGCCAGGGGAGCAGATACGCAGTATTTT; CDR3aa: CASSLARGADTQYF
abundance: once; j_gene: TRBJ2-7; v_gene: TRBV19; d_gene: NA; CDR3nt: TGTGCCAGTAGTATCGGACAGTCCTACGAGCAGTACTTC; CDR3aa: CASSIGQSYEQYF